This T cell receptor beta chain is from a study of beta chain features in type 1 diabetes. Notes on the study in general: Insertions were fewer and deletions more numerous at VDJ junctions in type 1 diabetes patients. A definitive answer on HLA type influencing TCRB rearrangement was not reached here. cDNA sequencing could over-represent cells with high TCR expression. The study found moderately but significantly shorter TCRB CDR3s in all four CD4+ subsets of Type 1 diabetes patients.

This clone was seen a few times. No antigen is known for it. Populations isolated by sorting all had purity greater than 95%. Expressed TCRB transcripts were sequenced, since all the RNA that had been isolated was reverse transcribed. Data came from immunoSEQ multiplex PCR; TCRdb stores just in-frame clones and leaves some out. The data contain around 250,000 clones, roughly 13% of them singletons. The clonotype was recovered from a man aged 30-40 years with type 1 diabetes. What was sequenced was naive CD4+ T cells from blood.

CDR3 sequence: CASSAGQINTEAFF. The CDR3 nucleotides are TGTGCCAGTAGCGCGGGACAGATCAACACTGAAGCTTTCTTT. The chain combines TRBV19 with TRBJ1-1, with TRBD1 matching over 7 bases. V shed 6 bases and J 2 bases; nucleotides not matched to a gene: 6. Germline CDR1 reads LNHDA; CDR2 reads SQIVND (reference sequence). This CDR3 region has 14 residues. Filled out from reference TRBV19 and TRBJ1-1, the complete variable domain reads DGGITQSPKYLFRKEGQNVTLSCEQNLNHDAMYWYRQDPGQGLRLIYYSQIVNDFQKGDIAEGYSVSREKKESFPLTVTSAQKNPTAFYLCASSAGQINTEAFFGQGTRLTVV.